This is a list of T cell receptor beta chains from one sample in a study of OX40 agonist ivuxolimab in advanced cancers. Assay: immunoSEQ multiplex PCR; the TCRdb copy retains only in-frame clones and omits some. The repertoire consists of roughly 39,000 clones, with more than 70% occurring once and the leading ten covering roughly 14%. The specimen comprised CD4+ or CD8+ T cells sorted from blood, sampled in a trial of the OX40 agonist ivuxolimab. Source of these receptors: an adult with an advanced solid tumor such as melanoma, head and neck, liver or kidney cancer. Each CDR3 is given with its conserved first and last residue. The D gene is left open where the match is weak. The listing skips clone size in some rows; elsewhere it reads once, few, many or a size class.

j_gene	d_gene	v_gene	abundance	CDR3nt	CDR3aa
TRBJ1-1	-	TRBV10-3	-	TGTGCCATCAGGACCCCTATGAACACTGAAGCTTTCTTT	CAIRTPMNTEAFF
TRBJ2-1	-	TRBV5-1	-	TGCGCCAGCAGCCAGAACTCCCCTTCCTACAATGAGCAGTTCTTC	CASSQNSPSYNEQFF
TRBJ1-4	-	TRBV28	-	TGTGCCAGCAGTCGGCGAGATATAACTGACAATGAAAAACTGTTTTTT	CASSRRDITDNEKLFF
TRBJ1-2	TRBD1	TRBV7-9	-	TGTGCCAGCAGCTTAGGTCAGGGGGACTATGGCTACACCTTC	CASSLGQGDYGYTF
TRBJ1-6	-	TRBV5-1	-	TGCGCCAGCAGCCCCTCGGGCGGTCAATCCCTCCACTTT	CASSPSGGQSLHF
TRBJ1-5	-	TRBV10-3	-	TGTGCCATCAGTGAGGGCCCCCTGGGAAGCAATCAGCCCCAGCATTTT	CAISEGPLGSNQPQHF
TRBJ1-2	-	TRBV28	-	TGTGCCAGCAGCCCTTACACGGGTCGCTTTGGCTACACCTTC	CASSPYTGRFGYTF
TRBJ2-7	TRBD2	TRBV7-6	-	TGTGCCAGCAGCTTCTTCCAAGGACTAGCGGGAGGGCCCGTCAACGAGCAGTACTTC	CASSFFQGLAGGPVNEQYF
TRBJ1-1	-	TRBV4-1	medium-sized	TGCGCCAGCAGCCAGGGGCCGATGAACACTGAAGCTTTCTTT	CASSQGPMNTEAFF
TRBJ2-5	TRBD2	TRBV7-6	-	TGTGCCAGCAGCCCCACTAGCGGGAGGGCCCGGGAGACCCAGTACTTC	CASSPTSGRARETQYF
TRBJ2-1	TRBD2	TRBV4-1	-	TGCGCCAGCAGCCAAGCGTGGCTAGCGGACAATGAGCAGTTCTTC	CASSQAWLADNEQFF
TRBJ1-1	-	TRBV21-1	-	TGTGCCAGCAGCAAAAGAGGACAGGGGGACACTGAAGCTTTCTTT	CASSKRGQGDTEAFF
TRBJ1-5	-	TRBV21-1	few	TGTGCCAGCAGCCCCCTGGGGAAACAGCCCCAGCATTTT	CASSPLGKQPQHF
TRBJ2-3	TRBD2	TRBV5-1	-	TGCGCCAGCAGCCCCGGACTAGCAGATACGCAGTATTTT	CASSPGLADTQYF
TRBJ2-1	-	TRBV6-1	-	TGTGCCAGCCGAGGGCGCCACAGAGTACAAAATGAGCAGTTCTTC	CASRGRHRVQNEQFF
TRBJ1-5	-	TRBV30	-	TGTGCCTGGAGTGAAGGGGTCAATCAGCCCCAGCATTTT	CAWSEGVNQPQHF
TRBJ1-4	-	TRBV14	-	TGTGCCAGCAGCCAAGATCGTATAGGGGGGCGAAGGGAAAAACTGTTTTTT	CASSQDRIGGRREKLFF
TRBJ1-1	-	TRBV5-1	-	TGCGCCAGCAGCTTGGAGGTGGGGTCGAACACTGAAGCTTTCTTT	CASSLEVGSNTEAFF
TRBJ2-1	-	TRBV19	-	TGTGCCAGTACCCGCCAGGGGCAAAGTCAAGGTGAGCAGTTCTTC	CASTRQGQSQGEQFF
TRBJ1-5	-	TRBV10-2	-	TGCGCCAGCGATGAAGGATATGACCCTAACAATCAGCCCCAGCATTTT	CASDEGYDPNNQPQHF
TRBJ1-2	-	TRBV6-5	-	TGTGCCAGCAGCCCCGGGCGAGCTAACTATGGCTACACCTTC	CASSPGRANYGYTF
TRBJ1-4	-	TRBV6-6	-	TGTGCCAGCAGTTACTCGGGAGGCACTAATGAAAAACTGTTTTTT	CASSYSGGTNEKLFF
TRBJ2-5	TRBD2	TRBV4-1	-	TGCGCCAGCAGCCAAGTAATCGGGACTAGAGAGAAAGAGACCCAGTACTTC	CASSQVIGTREKETQYF
TRBJ1-5	TRBD1	TRBV7-8	once	TGTGCCAGCAGCTTAGGACAGGGGCTTAGCAATCAGCCCCAGCATTTT	CASSLGQGLSNQPQHF
TRBJ2-3	TRBD2	TRBV6-4	-	TGTGCCAGCAGTCTGATAGCGGGTGGCACAGATACGCAGTATTTT	CASSLIAGGTDTQYF
TRBJ2-5	TRBD2	TRBV6-4	-	TGTGCCAGCAGCCCGGGACTAGCGGGAGGGCGAGAGACCCAGTACTTC	CASSPGLAGGRETQYF